This T cell receptor (beta chain) stems from a study of identical twins. This clonotype was found once. The CDR3 consists of 13 residues. Trimming left V 4 bases short and J 4 bases short, with 12 bases between. The V gene's germline CDR1 is SQVTM and CDR2 ANQGSEA. A universal primer site was incorporated via template switching, and the cDNA contained unique molecular identifiers. TCRdb re-called the 5' RACE reads through MiXCR, storing one row per CDR3 protein. The sample records 1.5 million to 2 million distinct CDR3 sequences, about 32% being singletons. The sequence came from a newborn girl in good health. The chain carries TRBV29-1 and TRBJ2-3; D unresolved. The sequencing input was cord blood. The CDR3: CSVGSVPADTQYF. The DNA of the CDR3 is TGCAGCGTTGGATCAGTGCCGGCAGATACGCAGTATTTT.